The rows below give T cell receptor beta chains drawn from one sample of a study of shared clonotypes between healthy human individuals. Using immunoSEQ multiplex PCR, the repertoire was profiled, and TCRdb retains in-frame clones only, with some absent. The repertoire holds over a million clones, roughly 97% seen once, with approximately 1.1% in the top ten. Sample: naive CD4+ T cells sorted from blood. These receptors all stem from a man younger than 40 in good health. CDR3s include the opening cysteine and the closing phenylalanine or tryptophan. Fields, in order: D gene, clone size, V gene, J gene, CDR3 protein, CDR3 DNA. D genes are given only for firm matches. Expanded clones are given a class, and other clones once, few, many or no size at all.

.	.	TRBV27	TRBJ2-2	CASSLRTGELFF	TGTGCCAGCAGTTTACGTACCGGGGAGCTGTTTTTT
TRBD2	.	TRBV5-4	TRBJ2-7	CASSPTSGSGPGEQYF	TGTGCCAGCAGCCCGACTAGCGGGAGTGGTCCGGGCGAGCAGTACTTC
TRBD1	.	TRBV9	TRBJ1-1	CASSVEGARTEAFF	TGTGCCAGCAGCGTAGAGGGGGCGCGGACTGAAGCTTTCTTT
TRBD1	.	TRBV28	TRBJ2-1	CASSPVPGQGISYNEQFF	TGTGCCAGCAGTCCGGTCCCGGGACAGGGTATTTCCTACAATGAGCAGTTCTTC
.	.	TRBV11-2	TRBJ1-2	CASSSIQGNYGYTF	TGTGCCAGCAGCTCTATACAGGGAAACTATGGCTACACCTTC
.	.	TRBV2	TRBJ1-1	CASSDRVYTEAFF	TGTGCCAGCAGTGACAGGGTCTACACTGAAGCTTTCTTT
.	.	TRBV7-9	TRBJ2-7	CASSLGEAAYEQYF	TGTGCCAGCAGCTTAGGAGAGGCAGCCTACGAGCAGTACTTC
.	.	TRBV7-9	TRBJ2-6	CASSLAREGSPGANVLTF	TGTGCCAGCAGCTTAGCGCGGGAAGGGAGTCCTGGGGCCAACGTCCTGACTTTC
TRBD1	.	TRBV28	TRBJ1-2	CASSSWTGSQGYTF	TGTGCCAGCAGTTCGTGGACAGGGAGTCAAGGCTACACCTTC
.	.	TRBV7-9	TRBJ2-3	CASSFPGRTDTQYF	TGTGCCAGCAGCTTTCCCGGGCGCACAGATACGCAGTATTTT
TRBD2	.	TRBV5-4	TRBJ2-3	CASSLGSGRKLWTDTQYF	TGTGCCAGCAGCTTGGGTAGCGGGAGGAAGCTGTGGACAGATACGCAGTATTTT
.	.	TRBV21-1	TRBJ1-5	CASSNYHRSNQPQHF	TGTGCCAGCAGCAATTATCACAGGAGCAATCAGCCCCAGCATTTT
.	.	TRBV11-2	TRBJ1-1	CASSLAATEAFF	TGTGCCAGCAGCTTAGCCGCAACTGAAGCTTTCTTT
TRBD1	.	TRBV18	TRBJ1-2	CASSPGTGAYGYTF	TGTGCCAGCTCACCCGGGACAGGGGCCTATGGCTACACCTTC
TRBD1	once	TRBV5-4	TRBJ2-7	CASSLPGTGLKNEQYF	TGTGCCAGCAGCTTACCAGGGACAGGTTTGAAGAACGAGCAGTACTTC
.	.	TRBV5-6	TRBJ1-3	CASSLEYSGNTIYF	TGTGCCAGCAGCTTGGAATACTCTGGAAACACCATATATTTT
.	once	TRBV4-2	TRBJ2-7	CASSQERVGWSSYEQYF	TGTGCCAGCAGCCAAGAGCGCGTGGGGTGGAGCTCCTACGAGCAGTACTTC
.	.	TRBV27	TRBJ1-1	CASHSPGEAFF	TGTGCCAGCCACTCTCCGGGGGAAGCTTTCTTT
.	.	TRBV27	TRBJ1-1	CASSPRVTTEAFF	TGTGCCAGCAGCCCAAGGGTTACCACTGAAGCTTTCTTT
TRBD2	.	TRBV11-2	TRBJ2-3	CASSDKILADPSTDTQYF	TGTGCCAGCAGCGACAAGATACTAGCGGATCCTAGCACAGATACGCAGTATTTT
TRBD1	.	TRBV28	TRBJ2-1	CASSSTGAYNEQFF	TGTGCCAGCAGTTCCACAGGGGCGTACAATGAGCAGTTCTTC
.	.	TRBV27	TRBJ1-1	CASSLSVGGDTEAFF	TGTGCCAGCAGTTTATCAGTAGGGGGGGACACTGAAGCTTTCTTT
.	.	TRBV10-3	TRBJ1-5	CAISRQLGQDQPQHF	TGTGCCATCAGTCGACAACTTGGTCAAGATCAGCCCCAGCATTTT
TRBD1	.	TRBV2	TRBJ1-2	CASTSGGTGGDYGYTF	TGTGCCAGCACCAGTGGAGGGACAGGCGGAGACTATGGCTACACCTTC